This passage covers 22 T cell receptor beta chains from one sample sequenced in a study of OX40 agonist ivuxolimab in advanced cancers. Repertoires were generated with immunoSEQ multiplex PCR, while TCRdb's copy carries only in-frame clones and drops some. Of 45,000 to 60,000 clones detected, roughly nine tenths appear once; the ten largest clones hold about 12%. The material was CD4+ or CD8+ T cells sorted from blood, obtained in a trial of the OX40 agonist ivuxolimab. These receptors originate from an adult with an advanced solid tumor such as melanoma, head and neck, liver or kidney cancer.

The genes are TRBV5-1 and TRBJ2-3; no definite D call. The CDR3 contains 12 residues. CDR1 SGHRS and CDR2 YFSETQ come from the germline V gene. The V gene lost 7 bases and the J gene lost 1 base, with 7 bases spanning the gap. The CDR3 sequence: CASRPGTDTQYF. CDR3 DNA: TGCGCCAGCCGCCCAGGCACAGATACGCAGTATTTT.

The CDR3 DNA is TGTGCCAGCAGTTACGACCGGATTAATTCACCCCTCCACTTT. It encodes CASSYDRINSPLHF. The J gene is TRBJ1-6, the V gene TRBV6-5; D is uncertain. CDR3 length equals 14 residues. The germline CDR1 and CDR2 sequences are MNHEY and SVGAGI. V gave up 2 bases and J gave up 6 bases, with 8 bases separating them.

This chain joins TRBV28 and TRBJ1-5; D is uncertain. The CDR3 consists of 12 residues. Germline assignment: CDR1 MDHEN and CDR2 SYDVKM. V dropped 8 bases and J dropped 4 bases, with 9 bases sitting between them. Written as DNA, the CDR3 is TGTGCCAGCCTCGGGTTGAATCAGCCCCAGCATTTT. This gives the protein CASLGLNQPQHF.

This chain uses TRBV7-8 with TRBJ2-3, with TRBD2 matching over 9 bases. The CDR3 has 17 amino acids. Germline CDR1 is SGHVS and CDR2 is FQNEAQ. V was clipped by 0 bases and J by 5 bases; unmatched bases: 9. The CDR3: CASSLAMRGGGEDTQYF. CDR3 DNA sequence: TGTGCCAGCAGCTTAGCTATGCGGGGGGGCGGGGAAGATACGCAGTATTTT. The full variable domain, in which reference TRBV7-8 and TRBJ2-3 provide the parts outside the CDR3, is GAGVSQSPRYKVAKRGQDVALRCDPISGHVSLFWYQQALGQGPEFLTYFQNEAQLDKSGLPSDRFFAERPEGSVSTLKIQRTQQEDSAVYLCASSLAMRGGGEDTQYFGPGTRLTVL.

V usage is TRBV6-1 and J usage is TRBJ1-4; 8 nucleotides agree with TRBD1. V shed 5 bases, J shed 7 bases, and the junction held 6 bases outside the gene matches. The CDR3 totals 14 residues. CDR1 MNHNS and CDR2 SASEGT come from the germline V gene. The CDR3 DNA reads as TGTGCCAGCAGTTTCCGGGACAGGACTGAAAAACTGTTTTTT. Translating gives CASSFRDRTEKLFF.

This clone was observed a single time. The rearrangement joins TRBV2 to TRBJ2-7; D is perhaps TRBD1 (6 bases). Germline V lookup: CDR1 SNHLY, CDR2 FYNNEI. The V end was cut by 6 bases, the J end by 3 bases, with 18 bases between. CDR3 length: 15 residues. The CDR3: CASRTGYGNIYEQYF. The CDR3 DNA reads as TGTGCCAGCAGAACAGGGTACGGGAACATCTACGAGCAGTACTTC.

The V gene is TRBV28, the J gene TRBJ1-2; D is unresolved. CDR3 length: 11 amino acids. Germline CDR1 MDHEN, CDR2 SYDVKM. V dropped 6 bases and J dropped 2 bases, with 4 bases sitting between them. The CDR3 protein is CASSLNYGYTF. The CDR3 DNA reads as TGTGCCAGCAGCTTAAACTATGGCTACACCTTC.

DNA of the CDR3: TGTGCCGGTAAGAGGCCGACCCTGAAATATGGCTACACCTTC. Translated: CAGKRPTLKYGYTF. This rearrangement joins TRBV14 to TRBJ1-2, with no clear D. Trimming stripped 11 bases from V and 5 bases from J, with 21 bases between. Germline V gene lookup returns CDR1 SGHDN and CDR2 FVKESK. The CDR3 totals 14 residues.

The chain joins TRBV6-6 to TRBJ1-5, with D maybe TRBD1 (5 bases). Trimming left V 5 bases short and J 4 bases short, with 9 bases between. CDR3 size: 13 residues. In germline, CDR1 is MNHNY, CDR2 SVGAGI (reference sequence). The CDR3 reads CASSQGRNQPQHF. The CDR3 DNA follows: TGTGCCAGCAGTCAGGGACGGAATCAGCCCCAGCATTTT.

The CDR3 DNA is TGCGCCAGCAGCCAAGTCGCAGGGGGCGTATATCAGCCCCAGCATTTT. It translates to CASSQVAGGVYQPQHF. The chain links TRBV4-1 to TRBJ1-5; 8 bases agree with TRBD1. This CDR3 is built from 16 residues. Germline CDR1 reads MGHRA; CDR2 reads YSYEKL. Trimming at V came to 1 base and at J to 5 bases, leaving 7 bases not matched to a gene.

V and J are TRBV2 and TRBJ2-7; 9 nucleotides agree with TRBD1. V was pared by 6 bases and J by 2 bases, with 5 bases of the junction left unmatched. The CDR3 is 14 residues long. Germline CDR1 and CDR2: SNHLY and FYNNEI. In DNA form, the CDR3 reads TGTGCCAGCAGAAAACAGGGGGCGACCTACGAGCAGTACTTC. Amino acid sequence: CASRKQGATYEQYF.

The chain joins TRBV5-4 to TRBJ1-1; TRBD1 matches at 9 bases. J lost 1 base, V lost 3 bases, and 7 bases had no gene match. This CDR3 has 16 amino acids. The germline gives CDR1 SGHNT, CDR2 YYREEE (reference sequence). CDR3 in amino acids: CASSSRTGAGNTEAFF. The DNA for the CDR3 is TGTGCCAGCAGCTCCAGGACAGGGGCAGGGAACACTGAAGCTTTCTTT. Combining the CDR3 with reference TRBV5-4 and TRBJ1-1 gives the whole variable domain ETGVTQSPTHLIKTRGQQVTLRCSSQSGHNTVSWYQQALGQGPQFIFQYYREEENGRGNFPPRFSGLQFPNYSSELNVNALELDDSALYLCASSSRTGAGNTEAFFGQGTRLTVV.

This clone has only one observation. This chain links TRBV5-1 with TRBJ2-1, with a possible D match to TRBD2 (5 bases). The germline V and J ends were trimmed by 1 base and 10 bases, with 15 bases remaining between them. From germline, CDR1 is SGHRS and CDR2 YFSETQ. CDR3 length equals 14 residues. This CDR3 reads CASSLLPDLREQFF. CDR3 sequence (DNA): TGCGCCAGCAGCTTGTTACCGGACTTGCGGGAGCAGTTCTTC.

This rearrangement joins TRBV9 to TRBJ2-5; 7 nucleotides align to TRBD1. After removal of 4 bases from V and 2 bases from J, the junction contained 8 bases not matched to a gene. In germline, CDR1 is SGDLS, CDR2 YYNGEE. The CDR3 is 15 residues long. The CDR3 here is CASSSGLGQQETQYF. The CDR3 DNA reads TGTGCCAGCAGCTCGGGGTTGGGACAGCAAGAGACCCAGTACTTC.

This chain joins TRBV4-1 and TRBJ2-1, with D uncertain. This CDR3 has 15 residues. V gave up 1 base and J gave up 5 bases, with 12 bases separating them. The germline gives CDR1 MGHRA, CDR2 YSYEKL. CDR3 region: CASSQARSLDNEQFF. As DNA, the CDR3 is TGCGCCAGCAGCCAAGCCAGGAGTCTAGACAATGAGCAGTTCTTC.

The rearrangement joins TRBV29-1 to TRBJ2-3; 13 nucleotides align to TRBD2. Germline V lookup: CDR1 SQVTM, CDR2 ANQGSEA. There are 14 residues in the CDR3. The trim removed 6 bases at V and 4 bases at J, leaving 4 bases unmatched. CDR3 protein: CSVWTSGSPDTQYF. The CDR3 DNA follows: TGCAGCGTATGGACTAGCGGGAGTCCAGATACGCAGTATTTT.

The chain recombines TRBV27 with TRBJ1-1; possible D gene TRBD1, 5 bases. CDR1 is MNHEY, CDR2 SMNVEV, per germline (reference sequence). Trimming cost V 2 bases and J 10 bases, with 14 bases left between them. CDR3 length: 13 amino acids. DNA of the CDR3: TGTGCCAGCAGTTTAAGGTGGGGCTTCCGAGCTTTCTTT. It yields the protein CASSLRWGFRAFF.

This clone is a singleton in its sample. V and J are TRBV10-3 and TRBJ2-7; 8 nucleotides align to TRBD1. The CDR3 contains 15 residues. Germline V gene lookup returns CDR1 ENHRY and CDR2 SYGVKD. The J segment lost 6 bases and the V segment lost 4 bases, leaving 11 bases of the junction unmatched. The DNA of the CDR3 is TGTGCCATCAGTGCTAACCGGGACAGGCGGATCGAGCAGTACTTC. It codes for CAISANRDRRIEQYF.

The rearrangement uses TRBV2 and TRBJ2-5, with unresolved D. Germline V gives CDR1 SNHLY, CDR2 FYNNEI. CDR3 size: 11 residues. The V and J ends lost 6 bases and 2 bases respectively, with 4 bases between them. CDR3 loop: CASRGQETQYF. CDR3 DNA: TGTGCCAGCAGGGGTCAAGAGACCCAGTACTTC. The entire variable domain, with the rest obtained from reference TRBV2 and TRBJ2-5, is as follows: EPEVTQTPSHQVTQMGQEVILRCVPISNHLYFYWYRQILGQKVEFLVSFYNNEISEKSEIFDDQFSVERPDGSNFTLKIRSTKLEDSAMYFCASRGQETQYFGPGTRLLVL.

V and J are TRBV28 and TRBJ1-5, with TRBD1 as a possible D gene (5 bases). Germline-derived CDR1 and CDR2 are MDHEN and SYDVKM. V was clipped by 11 bases and J by 2 bases, with 13 bases between them. CDR3 length: 13 residues. The CDR3 reads CAARRGGNQPQHF. The CDR3 DNA sequence: TGTGCCGCCCGACGGGGGGGCAATCAGCCCCAGCATTTT.

As for this clone: Germline is not matched at one junction end, which may reflect a read error. Other nucleotide sequences from this sample produce the same CDR3. The J gene is TRBJ1-1, the V gene TRBV7-9; D might be TRBD1 (6 bases). There are 13 residues in the CDR3. Germline V gives CDR1 SEHNR, CDR2 FQNEAQ (reference sequence). The CDR3 reads CASSRQVNTEAFF. The DNA of the CDR3 is TGTGCCAGCAGCCGACAGGTGAACACTGAAGCTTTCTTC.

The rearrangement uses TRBV6-5 and TRBJ1-5; D unclear. V was cut by 8 bases and J by 8 bases, with 19 bases left in between. From germline, CDR1 is MNHEY and CDR2 SVGAGI. The CDR3 is 14 residues long. The CDR3 nucleotides are TGTGCCAGCTGCAACCGGGATCCTAAGAAGCCCCAGCATTTT. This translates into CASCNRDPKKPQHF.